Here is one T cell receptor beta chain with its context. This specimen comes from a study of blood T cell repertoires in COVID-19. Turning to the study itself: Nucleic acid was either cDNA or gDNA, and it came from T cells, B-cell-depleted T cells, or PBMCs.

V lost 3 bases to trimming and J lost 8 bases; unmatched junction nucleotides: 5. CDR1 is KGHDR and CDR2 is SFDVKD in the germline V gene. The CDR3 sequence is 13 residues long. As handled by the study authors: Nucleated cell number was recorded as an estimate derived from reference gene primer amplification. Produced via immunoSEQ multiplex PCR; TCRdb's table is partial and in-frame only. The V and J calls and clone size are taken from that table; D and trimming were inferred from the DNA. The sample carries 200,000 to 250,000 clones, about 86% recorded once. It was during active infection that Seattle patients were enrolled and then longitudinally followed.

The V call is TRBV24-1, the J call TRBJ1-2; TRBD1 aligns across 7 bases. Material for sequencing was peripheral blood. This sequence originates from a woman in her 50s with COVID-19, enrolled during active disease. The CDR3 protein is CATSDISGGGYTF. The CDR3 DNA reads as TGTGCCACCAGTGATATCTCAGGGGGAGGCTACACCTTC.